These T cell receptor beta chains were read from a single sample in a study of cytomegalovirus exposure and HLA in healthy donors. Clones were sequenced by immunoSEQ multiplex PCR, and TCRdb holds only the in-frame ones, with some missing. The sample lists some 160,000 clones, about 72% occurring once. Source material: PBMCs. The receptors come from a man aged 35 to 55 in good health and CMV-seronegative. CDR3s include the opening cysteine and the closing phenylalanine or tryptophan. A D gene is named only where the DNA matches it firmly. Part of the rows lack a size; the others show once, few, many or a class for expanded clones.

TRBV27,TRBD1,TRBJ1-1,.,TGTGCCAGCAGTTTTATAAGCCGGGACAGGGCGACTGAAGCTTTCTTT,CASSFISRDRATEAFF
TRBV11-3,.,TRBJ2-1,.,TGTGCCAGCAGCTTAGCGCGGAACAATGAGCAGTTCTTC,CASSLARNNEQFF
TRBV6-1,TRBD2,TRBJ2-2,once,TGTGCCAGCAGAAGCGGGGGGGCCTCTCCCGGGGAGCTGTTTTTT,CASRSGGASPGELFF
TRBV27,TRBD1,TRBJ1-1,.,TGTGCCAGCAGTTTTGCAGGGGGGTCTGAAGCTTTCTTT,CASSFAGGSEAFF
TRBV6-5,.,TRBJ2-7,.,TGTGCCAGCAGCACACCTCGGGGGAGCTCCTACGAGCAGTACTTC,CASSTPRGSSYEQYF
TRBV2,.,TRBJ2-6,.,TGTGCCACCAGGGGAGGGATCTCTGGGGCCAACGTCCTGACTTTC,CATRGGISGANVLTF
TRBV28,.,TRBJ1-5,.,TGTGCCAGCAGTGTGGCAAATCAGCCCCAGCATTTT,CASSVANQPQHF
TRBV19,TRBD1,TRBJ2-7,few,TGTGCCAGTAGTATAGTCAAAGGGGGCCGCCACGAGCAGTACTTC,CASSIVKGGRHEQYF
TRBV28,.,TRBJ2-6,.,TGTGCCAGCAGAGAGACAGGCGGGTCTGGGGCCAACGTCCTGACTTTC,CASRETGGSGANVLTF
TRBV29-1,.,TRBJ2-2,few,TGCAGCGTCCGGGGAAGTCCCGGGGAGCTGTTTTTT,CSVRGSPGELFF
TRBV5-1,TRBD2,TRBJ2-5,.,TGCGCCAGCAGCGTCACAGCGGGAGGGCCAGAGACCCAGTACTTC,CASSVTAGGPETQYF
TRBV19,TRBD1,TRBJ1-4,.,TGTGCCAGTAGTATAGGAGGACAGGGCAGTGAAAAACTGTTTTTT,CASSIGGQGSEKLFF
TRBV15,.,TRBJ2-1,.,TGTGCCACCTACTCCTCCAATGAGCAGTTCTTC,CATYSSNEQFF
TRBV7-2,TRBD1,TRBJ2-7,.,TGTGCCAGCAGCCAGGGGCCGACAGGGGGCTACGAGCAGTACTTC,CASSQGPTGGYEQYF
TRBV12-5,.,TRBJ2-5,.,TGTGCTAGTAAGGGGTTAGAGACCCAGTACTTC,CASKGLETQYF
TRBV5-6,TRBD2,TRBJ2-3,.,TGTGCCAGCAGTGACACTCCGGGACTAGCGCCTGATACGCAGTATTTT,CASSDTPGLAPDTQYF
TRBV28,.,TRBJ1-2,.,TGTGCCAGCAGTTTCGGGGGGCGCCCTTACTATGGCTACACCTTC,CASSFGGRPYYGYTF
TRBV2,.,TRBJ1-1,.,TGTGCCAGCGTCACGGGGAGGGGGTCGAACACTGAAGCTTTCTTT,CASVTGRGSNTEAFF
TRBV5-3,.,TRBJ1-1,.,TGTGCCAGAAGCCCCGCGTGGTCGGGAAACACTGAAGCTTTCTTT,CARSPAWSGNTEAFF
TRBV18,TRBD2,TRBJ2-6,few,TGTGCCAGCTCACGCAGCGGGGGTACTGGGGCCAACGTCCTGACTTTC,CASSRSGGTGANVLTF
TRBV5-1,.,TRBJ2-1,.,TGCGCCAGCAGCTTGGCAAGGACAGTCAATGAGCAGTTCTTC,CASSLARTVNEQFF
TRBV7-9,TRBD2,TRBJ2-1,.,TGTGCCAGCAGCTTAGGGACTAGCATCTACAATGAGCAGTTCTTC,CASSLGTSIYNEQFF
TRBV9,TRBD2,TRBJ2-2,.,TGTGCCAGCAGCGTAACCGGGACTAGCGGGATCTACACCGGGGAGCTGTTTTTT,CASSVTGTSGIYTGELFF
TRBV19,.,TRBJ2-1,.,TGTGCCAGTAGTGTCCAGGGGAATGAGCAGTTCTTC,CASSVQGNEQFF
TRBV11-2,TRBD2,TRBJ2-7,.,TGTGCCAGCAGCTGGGGGGGGGTGAACTACGAGCAGTACTTC,CASSWGGVNYEQYF
TRBV5-1,TRBD1,TRBJ2-3,once,TGCGCCAGCAGCTTGGAATCCCACGGGACAGGGCTTGATACGCAGTATTTT,CASSLESHGTGLDTQYF
TRBV7-9,.,TRBJ1-4,.,TGTGCCAGCAGCTTAGCGCGCAGCGCAACTAATGAAAAACTGTTTTTT,CASSLARSATNEKLFF
TRBV4-3,TRBD1,TRBJ2-7,.,TGCGCCAGCAGCCAAGACACGATCACAGGGGCCTCCTACGAGCAGTACTTC,CASSQDTITGASYEQYF
TRBV6-5,TRBD2,TRBJ2-7,few,TGTGCCAGCGGCTCTAGCGGGGGGGCGGTTGAGCAGTACTTC,CASGSSGGAVEQYF
TRBV5-6,.,TRBJ2-3,.,TGTGCCAGCAGCGCGGCGGATTACGCCGCGGGGACGCAGTATTTT,CASSAADYAAGTQYF
TRBV4-2,.,TRBJ2-1,.,TGTGCCAGCAGCCAAGATTTCCCCGGGTCCTACAATGAGCAGTTCTTC,CASSQDFPGSYNEQFF
TRBV2,TRBD2,TRBJ2-3,.,TGTGCCAGCAGTGGGCTAGCGGGGGAACCCACAGATACGCAGTATTTT,CASSGLAGEPTDTQYF
TRBV30,TRBD1,TRBJ2-3,once,TGTGCCTTGGGAACAGGGGCCACAGATACGCAGTATTTT,CALGTGATDTQYF
TRBV7-9,.,TRBJ1-2,few,TGTGCCAGCAGCTTATATAAGGGGCCAAAAATAGGCTACCCCTTC,CASSLYKGPKIGYPF
TRBV5-4,TRBD1,TRBJ2-3,.,TGTGCCAGCAGCCTGGGACGCAGACAGGGTGCCACAGATACGCAGTATTTT,CASSLGRRQGATDTQYF
TRBV19,.,TRBJ1-5,.,TGTGCCAGTAGTATCGGTTCCGGGTACTTTCAGCCCCAGCATTTT,CASSIGSGYFQPQHF
TRBV5-1,.,TRBJ2-2,.,TGCGCCAGCTCTATAGCGGACACCGGGGAGCTGTTTTTT,CASSIADTGELFF
TRBV29-1,.,TRBJ1-2,.,TGCAGCGTTGAGGGGGGATCCGGGAACTATGGCTACCCCTTC,CSVEGGSGNYGYPF
TRBV6-5,TRBD1,TRBJ1-1,few,TGTGCCAGCAGTGGGGGACAGGCTGAAGCTTTCTTT,CASSGGQAEAFF
TRBV6-1,TRBD2,TRBJ2-7,once,TGTGCCAGCAGTGAACTAGCGGGGGGCTCCTACGAGCAGTACTTC,CASSELAGGSYEQYF
TRBV9,TRBD1,TRBJ1-2,.,TGTGCCAGCAGCGTAGCCGCGACAGGGTTCGATGGCTACACCTTC,CASSVAATGFDGYTF
TRBV13,.,TRBJ2-7,.,TGTGCCAGCTCCCTTTGGGGGGGCGCCTACGAGCAGTACTTC,CASSLWGGAYEQYF
TRBV6-1,.,TRBJ1-1,.,TGTGCCAGCAGAGAGGACAGGAACACTGAAGCTTTCTTT,CASREDRNTEAFF
TRBV7-7,TRBD2,TRBJ2-2,.,TGTGCCAGCAGGCCGACTAGCGGGGGACCAAACACCGGGGAGCTGTTTTTT,CASRPTSGGPNTGELFF